A selection of T cell receptor beta chains follows, all from one sample in a study of response to subunit inactivated influenza vaccine. TCRdb reanalysed the RT-PCR reads using MiXCR and keeps one entry per CDR3 protein. This sample yields some 500,000 distinct CDR3 sequences, of which over 25% are seen a single time; approximately 2% belongs to the top ten. The sample was CD4+ T cells sorted from PBMCs, taken roughly 5 days after vaccination. The receptors here all came from a man aged 45-60 years who received an inactivated influenza vaccine. Both conserved end residues are part of each CDR3.

V gene	CDR3 length	J gene	CDR3 protein
TRBV4-3	16	TRBJ1-6	CASSQELRSYNSPLHF
TRBV6-5	14	TRBJ1-2	CASSSRRTNYGYTF
TRBV5-1	16	TRBJ2-7	CASSFGTGSVRDEQYF
TRBV5-1	14	TRBJ2-7	CASSTSGRAHEQYF
TRBV6-6	13	TRBJ2-3	CASRTYTTDTQYF
TRBV29-1	13	TRBJ1-3	CSARTGARNTIYF
TRBV5-1	16	TRBJ2-1	CASSFSSGLSYNEQFF
TRBV30	14	TRBJ2-1	CAWSTGTRSNEQFF
TRBV11-1	18	TRBJ2-7	CASSLVGGYPGTDYEQYF
TRBV6-1	14	TRBJ2-7	CASTIEGNLYEQYF
TRBV25-1	17	TRBJ2-3	CASSEYRLASSTDTQYF
TRBV12-3/TRBV12-4	13	TRBJ1-1	CASSLGVDTEAFF
TRBV5-1	15	TRBJ2-1	CASSLDGTEYNEQFF
TRBV10-3	15	TRBJ2-2	CAISTRQGWTGELFF
TRBV24-1	15	TRBJ2-3	CATSTSGSPTDTQYF
TRBV28	13	TRBJ2-5	CASRDTTQETQYF
TRBV7-2	13	TRBJ2-7	CASSRRQAYEQYF
TRBV6-2/TRBV6-3	15	TRBJ2-1	CASSCWGQLCNEQFF
TRBV29-1	15	TRBJ2-1	CSVATGLLLYGEQFF
TRBV6-1	15	TRBJ2-1	CASRPSGGTGNEQFF
TRBV10-3	12	TRBJ2-7	CAISEVKDEQYF
TRBV20-1	13	TRBJ1-5	CSAKRTANQPQHF
TRBV6-8	13	TRBJ1-5	CASLPGKNQPQHF
TRBV28	15	TRBJ2-2	CASTSGQGNTGELFF
TRBV28	18	TRBJ2-1	CASSLHPVAGGPGNEQFF